This TCR beta chain was observed in a study of blood T cells in healthy people across ages. J gave up 6 bases and V 3 bases, and 5 bases lay outside the gene matches. The CDR3 extends over 14 amino acids. CDR1 is SQVTM, CDR2 ANQGSEA, per germline. For the second PCR, which ran for about 7 to 11 cycles, a sample-barcoded 5' primer and a J-beta primer mix were used. The template-switch adaptor was a 5' adaptor with 12 random nucleotides. It tagged each cDNA molecule. From the 5' RACE reads, TCRdb called clonotypes with MiXCR, one entry per CDR3 protein. The table has 1,300,000 or so distinct CDR3 sequences, 55% to 75% seen once; the top ten hold roughly 7%. Study-level findings and limits: Long-lived and aged donors differed, with more naive CD4+ cells and higher diversity in the long-lived. Possibly confounding the expanded clonotype changes was the fact that donor CMV status was unknown.

Whenever a sample was processed, at least 6.5 million PBMCs were isolated. Comments on this clonotype: Its antigen is not identified.

The genes are TRBV29-1 and TRBJ2-2; 9 positions match TRBD1. The sample comprised blood. The receptor's source is a young man in good health. CDR3: CSVDGTGSAGELFF. The CDR3 nucleotides are TGCAGCGTTGACGGGACAGGGAGTGCCGGGGAGCTGTTTTTT.